The 18 T cell receptor beta chains reported below all come from one sample, sequenced in a study of human T cells and chemical hapten exposure. Time point denoted: patch test 2, 6 weeks after DPC sensitization. Treatment described: therapeutic diphenylcyclopropenone sensitization with weekly scalp DPC. MiXCR, applied by TCRdb to the RACE reads, yields one record per CDR3 protein. This sample has roughly 380,000 distinct CDR3 sequences, with just under 6.5% found just once. This specimen consisted of whole blood, obtained in connection with sensitization to the hapten diphenylcyclopropenone (DPC). The receptor source for this set is a woman under 30 with alopecia areata. Some clones in this sample may be carry-over from other donors' samples.

The rearrangement links TRBV25-1 to TRBJ2-7; the match to TRBD1 covers 8 bases. The CDR3 loop spans 15 amino acids. The trim removed 4 bases at V and 0 bases at J, leaving 5 bases unmatched. Germline V gives CDR1 MGHDK, CDR2 SYGVNS. CDR3 region: CASSGRDRSSYEQYF. CDR3 nucleotide sequence: TGTGCCAGCAGTGGCCGGGACAGGTCCTCCTACGAGCAGTACTTC.

The chain is built from TRBV6-2 or TRBV6-3 and TRBJ1-2; D gene ambiguous. Germline loops: CDR1 MNHEY, CDR2 SVGEGT. The CDR3 sequence is 13 residues long. Trimming took off 2 bases at V and 3 bases at J, with 7 bases between the two ends. CDR3 DNA: TGTGCCAGCAGTTACAGGCAGTACTATGGCTACACCTTC. This encodes CASSYRQYYGYTF.

This clonotype has a handful of counts. Here the CDR3 reads CASSHPVWGALLDTQYF. The CDR3 nucleotides read TGCGCCAGCAGCCACCCAGTATGGGGGGCCCTCCTAGATACGCAGTATTTT. The chain employs TRBV4-3 and TRBJ2-3, with D perhaps matching TRBD1 or TRBD2 (6 bases each). Germline values: CDR1 LGHNA, CDR2 YSLEER. This CDR3 is built from 17 residues. V lost 3 bases and J 5 bases, leaving 21 bases between the germline ends.

Only a few counts were recorded for this clonotype. The chain couples TRBV7-8 to TRBJ1-6, with 7 bases matching TRBD1. Germline CDR1 and CDR2: SGHVS and FQNEAQ. V lost 10 bases and J lost 4; bases outside the gene matches: 13. The CDR3 sequence is 16 residues long. The CDR3 DNA reads TGTGCCACCAGTGGAGGGGGCAGCTCATATAATTCACCCCTCCACTTT. Encoded protein: CATSGGGSSYNSPLHF.

This clonotype was seen repeatedly, ten times or more. The J gene is TRBJ2-1, the V gene TRBV7-8; 11 bases are shared with TRBD2. This CDR3 spans 16 amino acids. J lost 4 bases, V lost 1 base, and 3 bases had no gene match. Germline values: CDR1 SGHVS, CDR2 FQNEAQ. CDR3 sequence reads: CASSLGLAGTYNEQFF. The DNA of the CDR3 is TGTGCCAGCAGCTTAGGACTAGCGGGGACGTACAATGAGCAGTTCTTC.

In its sample, this clonotype was seen many times. The rearrangement links TRBV5-6 to TRBJ1-4; D is undetermined. V shed 4 bases and J shed 4 bases, with 14 bases lying between them. The CDR3 loop spans 15 amino acids. CDR1 SGHDT and CDR2 YYEEEE come from the germline V gene. The CDR3 spells CASSLGGHDNEKLFF. The CDR3 coding sequence is TGTGCCAGCAGCCTTGGTGGCCATGATAATGAAAAACTGTTTTTT. The full variable domain, completed using reference TRBV5-6 and TRBJ1-4, is DAGVTQSPTHLIKTRGQQVTLRCSPKSGHDTVSWYQQALGQGPQFIFQYYEEEERQRGNFPDRFSGHQFPNYSSELNVNALLLGDSALYLCASSLGGHDNEKLFFGSGTQLSVL.

This clonotype has at least ten counts. The rearrangement joins TRBV20-1 to TRBJ2-7; D may correspond to TRBD1 or TRBD2 (5 bases each). CDR3 size: 13 residues. With 8 bases removed from V and 2 bases from J, the gap between germline ends came to 16 bases. The germline V gene encodes CDR1 DFQATT and CDR2 SNEGSKA (reference sequence). The CDR3, as DNA: TGCAGTACAGATCGGGACGGAGCCTACGAGCAGTACTTC. It yields the protein CSTDRDGAYEQYF.

This clonotype was detected a few times. This chain connects TRBV5-8 to TRBJ2-4; the D gene is possibly TRBD1 (5 bases). The V gene's germline CDR1 is SGHTS and CDR2 YDEGEE. CDR3 length equals 15 residues. V was pared by 4 bases and J by 2 bases, with 13 bases between. The CDR3 DNA reads as TGTGCCAGCAGCGGTTGGGGCGGTACCAAAAACATTCAGTACTTC. This codes for CASSGWGGTKNIQYF.

This clonotype was recorded at least ten times. V usage is TRBV20-1 and J usage is TRBJ2-5, with 7 nucleotides matching TRBD2. Germline assignment: CDR1 DFQATT and CDR2 SNEGSKA (reference sequence). The CDR3 sequence is 14 residues long. The V segment lost 6 bases and the J segment 2 bases; nucleotides outside the gene matches: 9. For the CDR3, the DNA is TGCAGTGCCACCCGGGGGGACGTACAAGAGACCCAGTACTTC. Translating gives CSATRGDVQETQYF.

There are many counts of this clonotype. This rearrangement joins TRBV27 to TRBJ1-2, with D possibly being TRBD1 (6 bases). Germline V gives CDR1 MNHEY, CDR2 SMNVEV (reference sequence). V dropped 6 bases and J dropped 1 base, with 12 bases sitting between them. This CDR3 is built from 14 residues. CDR3 region: CASSQTGINYGYTF. CDR3 in DNA: TGTGCCAGCAGCCAAACAGGGATTAACTATGGCTACACCTTC.

This clonotype has a handful of counts. V is TRBV5-1 and J is TRBJ2-3; 15 nucleotides agree with TRBD2. Germline CDR1 reads SGHRS; CDR2 reads YFSETQ. The CDR3 has 18 amino acids. The J segment lost 3 bases and the V segment lost 4 bases, leaving 9 bases of the junction unmatched. For the CDR3, the DNA is TGCGCCAGCAGCCGGACTAGCGGGGGGGCCGCGGTAACAGATACGCAGTATTTT. It specifies CASSRTSGGAAVTDTQYF.

The V and J genes are TRBV5-1 and TRBJ1-4; D may be TRBD1 (5 bases). Trimming left V 1 base short and J 8 bases short, with 12 bases between. The CDR3 is 14 residues long. The germline V gene encodes CDR1 SGHRS and CDR2 YFSETQ. This CDR3 is CASSLQGRWEKLFF. The DNA for the CDR3 is TGCGCCAGCAGCTTGCAGGGACGATGGGAAAAACTGTTTTTT.

The chain has TRBV27 and TRBJ1-6; D remains ambiguous. The V and J ends lost 2 bases and 3 bases respectively, with 11 bases between them. The CDR3 contains 16 residues. Germline-derived CDR1 and CDR2 are MNHEY and SMNVEV (reference sequence). The CDR3 sequence: CASSLNRGVYNSPLHF. The CDR3, as DNA: TGTGCCAGCAGTTTAAATCGGGGAGTCTATAATTCACCCCTCCACTTT.

The rearrangement joins TRBV9 to TRBJ2-3; D gene uncertain. The germline gives CDR1 SGDLS, CDR2 YYNGEE. The CDR3 is made up of 14 amino acids. The V end was cut by 4 bases, the J end by 4 bases, with 13 bases between. CDR3 DNA: TGTGCCAGCAGCCCCATGACCGGGTCAGATACGCAGTATTTT. Translating gives CASSPMTGSDTQYF.

The chain couples TRBV19 to TRBJ1-6, with 9 bases fitting TRBD1. The CDR3 spans 14 residues. The germline gives CDR1 LNHDA, CDR2 SQIVND (reference sequence). After removal of 6 bases from V and 9 bases from J, the junction contained 6 bases not matched to a gene. This chain's CDR3 is CASSPGTGISPLHF. CDR3 DNA: TGTGCCAGTAGCCCCGGGACAGGGATTTCACCCCTCCACTTT. Filled out from reference TRBV19 and TRBJ1-6, the complete variable domain reads DGGITQSPKYLFRKEGQNVTLSCEQNLNHDAMYWYRQDPGQGLRLIYYSQIVNDFQKGDIAEGYSVSREKKESFPLTVTSAQKNPTAFYLCASSPGTGISPLHFGNGTRLTVT.

A word on this clonotype: A much larger clonotype is one base distant, so this may be a read error. This chain joins TRBV7-3 and TRBJ1-4; a possible D gene is TRBD1 (6 bases). This CDR3 contains 15 residues. Trimming left V 4 bases short and J 1 base short, with 10 bases between. Germline V gives CDR1 SGHTA, CDR2 FQGTGA. Here the CDR3 reads CASSYRQETNEKLFF. In nucleotides, the CDR3 is TGTGCCAGCAGCTACCGACAGGAAACTAATGAAAAACTGTTTTTT.

This rearrangement joins TRBV6-2 or TRBV6-3 to TRBJ1-4; no clear D. Per germline, CDR1 MNHEY and CDR2 SVGEGT. This CDR3 region has 15 residues. Trimming cost V 6 bases and J 7 bases, with 18 bases left between them. The CDR3 sequence: CASSREVRGREKLFF. The DNA of the CDR3 is TGTGCCAGCAGCAGAGAGGTTCGAGGACGTGAAAAACTGTTTTTT.

This clonotype appeared many times. CDR3 in DNA: TGTGCCAGCAGCTCGGATTGGGAGTCTTCTGGCTACACCTTC. It yields the protein CASSSDWESSGYTF. J is TRBJ1-2 and V is TRBV7-9; D remains ambiguous. The CDR3 runs to 14 residues. The V gene lost 4 bases and the J gene lost 7 bases, with 16 bases spanning the gap. Germline CDR1 SEHNR, CDR2 FQNEAQ (reference sequence).